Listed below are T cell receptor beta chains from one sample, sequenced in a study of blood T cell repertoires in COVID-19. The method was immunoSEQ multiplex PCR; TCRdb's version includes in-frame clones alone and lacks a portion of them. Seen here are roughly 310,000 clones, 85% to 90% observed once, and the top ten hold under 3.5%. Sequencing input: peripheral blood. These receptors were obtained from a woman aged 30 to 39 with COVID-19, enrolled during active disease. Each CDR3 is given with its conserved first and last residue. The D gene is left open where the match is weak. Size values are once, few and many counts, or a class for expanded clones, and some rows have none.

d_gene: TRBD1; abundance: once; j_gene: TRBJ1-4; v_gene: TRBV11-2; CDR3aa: CASSYDRGNEKLFF; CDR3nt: TGTGCCAGCAGCTACGACAGGGGGAATGAAAAACTGTTTTTT
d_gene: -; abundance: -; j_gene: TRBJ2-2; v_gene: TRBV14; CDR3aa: CASSQEGLMNTGELFF; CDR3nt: TGTGCCAGCAGCCAAGAGGGCCTGATGAACACCGGGGAGCTGTTTTTT
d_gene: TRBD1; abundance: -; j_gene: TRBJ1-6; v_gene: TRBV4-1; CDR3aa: CASSQGDRGRQANSPLHF; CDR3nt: TGCGCCAGCAGCCAGGGCGACAGGGGGCGGCAGGCCAATTCACCCCTCCACTTT
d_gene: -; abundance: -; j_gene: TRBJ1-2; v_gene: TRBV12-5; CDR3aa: CASGLNRDTNYGYTF; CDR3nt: TGTGCTAGTGGTTTGAACCGGGACACCAACTATGGCTACACCTTC
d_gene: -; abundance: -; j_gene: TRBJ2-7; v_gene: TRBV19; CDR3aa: CASTLARGPSYEQYF; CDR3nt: TGTGCCAGTACTCTAGCGAGAGGTCCTTCCTACGAGCAGTACTTC
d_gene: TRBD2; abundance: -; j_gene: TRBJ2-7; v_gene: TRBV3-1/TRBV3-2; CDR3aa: CASSRLAGDTYEQYF; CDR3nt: TGTGCCAGCAGCCGACTAGCGGGCGATACCTACGAGCAGTACTTC
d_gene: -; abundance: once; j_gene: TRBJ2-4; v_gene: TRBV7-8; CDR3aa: CASSPLAGGTKNIQYF; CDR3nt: TGTGCCAGCAGCCCCCTAGCCGGTGGGACCAAAAACATTCAGTACTTC
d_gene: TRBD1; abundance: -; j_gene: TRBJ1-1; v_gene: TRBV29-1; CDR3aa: CSVDIRGDTEAFF; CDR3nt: TGCAGCGTTGACATCAGGGGGGACACTGAAGCTTTCTTT
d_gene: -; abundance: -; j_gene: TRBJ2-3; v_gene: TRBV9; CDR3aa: CASSPEIVTDTQYF; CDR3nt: TGTGCCAGCAGCCCCGAGATCGTGACAGATACGCAGTATTTT
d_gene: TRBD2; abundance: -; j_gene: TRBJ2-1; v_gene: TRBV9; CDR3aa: CASSVDLGGRAYNEQFF; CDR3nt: TGTGCCAGCAGCGTAGATCTGGGCGGGAGAGCCTACAATGAGCAGTTCTTC
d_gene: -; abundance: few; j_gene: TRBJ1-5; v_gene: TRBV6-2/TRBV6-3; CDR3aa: CASSYGGYQPQHF; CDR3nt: TGTGCCAGCAGTTACGGAGGGTATCAGCCCCAGCATTTT
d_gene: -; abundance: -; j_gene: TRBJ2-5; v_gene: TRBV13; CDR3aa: CASSHGGWGSVQETQYF; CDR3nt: TGTGCCAGCAGCCACGGAGGGTGGGGGTCCGTCCAAGAGACCCAGTACTTC
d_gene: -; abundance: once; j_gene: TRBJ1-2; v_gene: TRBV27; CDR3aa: CASSFDRAGGSNYGYTF; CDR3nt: TGTGCCAGCAGTTTTGACCGGGCGGGGGGAAGTAACTATGGCTACACCTTC
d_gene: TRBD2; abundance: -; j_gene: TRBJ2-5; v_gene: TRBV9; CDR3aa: CASSVDPSGTGETQYF; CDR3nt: TGTGCCAGCAGCGTAGATCCTAGCGGGACCGGAGAGACCCAGTACTTC
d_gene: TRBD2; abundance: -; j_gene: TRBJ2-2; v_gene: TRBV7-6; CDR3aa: CASSVSGTSGANTGELFF; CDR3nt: TGTGCCAGCAGCGTATCCGGGACTAGCGGGGCGAACACCGGGGAGCTGTTTTTT
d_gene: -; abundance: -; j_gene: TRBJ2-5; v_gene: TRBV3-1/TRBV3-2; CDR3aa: CASSQSRVGTQYF; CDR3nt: TGTGCCAGCAGCCAGAGTCGGGTGGGGACCCAGTACTTC
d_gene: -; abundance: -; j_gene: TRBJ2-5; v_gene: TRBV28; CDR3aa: CASSLADSRLGETQYF; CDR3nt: TGTGCCAGCAGTTTGGCGGACTCCCGCTTGGGAGAGACCCAGTACTTC
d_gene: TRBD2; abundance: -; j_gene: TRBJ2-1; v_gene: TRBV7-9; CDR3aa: CASSTYSRGLGGGDEQFF; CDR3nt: TGTGCCAGCAGCACCTACTCCCGAGGACTAGGCGGAGGGGATGAGCAGTTCTTC
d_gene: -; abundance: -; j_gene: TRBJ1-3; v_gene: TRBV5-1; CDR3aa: CASSLEGTIWGNTIYF; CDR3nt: TGCGCCAGCAGTTTAGAGGGAACGATCTGGGGAAACACCATATATTTT
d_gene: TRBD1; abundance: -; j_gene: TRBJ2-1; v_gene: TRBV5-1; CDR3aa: CASSLAGTGTYNEQFF; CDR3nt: TGCGCCAGCAGCTTGGCCGGGACAGGGACCTACAATGAGCAGTTCTTC
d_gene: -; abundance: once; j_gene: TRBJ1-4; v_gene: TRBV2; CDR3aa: CASSEFRGTNEKLFF; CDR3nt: TGTGCCAGCAGTGAGTTTCGGGGGACTAATGAAAAACTGTTTTTT
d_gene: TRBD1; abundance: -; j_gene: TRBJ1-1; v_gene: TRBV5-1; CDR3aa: CACGQGGNTEAFF; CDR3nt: TGCGCCTGCGGACAGGGCGGGAACACTGAAGCTTTCTTT
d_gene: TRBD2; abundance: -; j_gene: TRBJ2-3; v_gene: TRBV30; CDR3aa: CAWSVKLAGWADTQYF; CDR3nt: TGTGCCTGGAGTGTAAAGCTAGCGGGATGGGCAGATACGCAGTATTTT
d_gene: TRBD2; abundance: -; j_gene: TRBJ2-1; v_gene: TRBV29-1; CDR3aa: CSAASSGRAYNEQFF; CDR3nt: TGCAGCGCTGCCTCTAGCGGGAGGGCCTACAATGAGCAGTTCTTC
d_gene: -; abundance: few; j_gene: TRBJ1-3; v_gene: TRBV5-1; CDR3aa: CASSFSEGNTIYF; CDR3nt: TGCGCCAGCAGCTTTTCCGAGGGAAACACCATATATTTT
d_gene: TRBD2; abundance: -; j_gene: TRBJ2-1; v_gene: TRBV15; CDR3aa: CATSRGALAGVSYNEQFF; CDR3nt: TGTGCCACCAGCAGGGGCGCTCTAGCGGGAGTGTCCTACAATGAGCAGTTCTTC
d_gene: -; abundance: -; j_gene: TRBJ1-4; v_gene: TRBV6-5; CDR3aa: CASGPEGVRDEKLFF; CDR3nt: TGTGCCAGCGGACCAGAGGGGGTAAGGGATGAAAAACTGTTTTTT
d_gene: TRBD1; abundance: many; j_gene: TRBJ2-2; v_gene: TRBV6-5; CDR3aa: CASDRGLETGELFF; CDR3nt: TGTGCCAGTGACAGGGGGCTCGAGACCGGGGAGCTGTTTTTT
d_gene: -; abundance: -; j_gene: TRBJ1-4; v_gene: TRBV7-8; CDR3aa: CASSSTGTRFEKLFF; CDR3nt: TGTGCCAGCAGCTCCACCGGGACTAGATTTGAAAAACTGTTTTTT